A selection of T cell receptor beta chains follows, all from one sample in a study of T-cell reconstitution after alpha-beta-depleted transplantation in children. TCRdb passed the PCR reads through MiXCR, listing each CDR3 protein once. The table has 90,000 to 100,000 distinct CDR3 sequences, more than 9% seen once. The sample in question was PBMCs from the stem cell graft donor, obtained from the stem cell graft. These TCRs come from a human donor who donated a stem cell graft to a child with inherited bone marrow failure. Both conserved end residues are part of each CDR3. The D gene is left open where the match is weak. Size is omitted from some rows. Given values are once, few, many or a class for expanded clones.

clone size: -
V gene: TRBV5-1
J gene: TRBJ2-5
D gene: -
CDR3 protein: CASSLVLGNRARETQYF
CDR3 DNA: TGCGCCAGCAGCTTGGTACTCGGTAACAGGGCGAGAGAGACCCAGTACTTC

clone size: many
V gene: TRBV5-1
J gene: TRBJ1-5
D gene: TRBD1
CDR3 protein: CASPRDRGSSNQPQHF
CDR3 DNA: TGCGCCAGTCCCCGGGACAGGGGTTCGAGCAATCAGCCCCAGCATTTT

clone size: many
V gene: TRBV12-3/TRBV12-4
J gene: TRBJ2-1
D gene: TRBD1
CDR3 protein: CASSPGTGVAFF
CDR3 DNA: TGTGCCAGCAGTCCCGGGACAGGGGTCGCGTTCTTC

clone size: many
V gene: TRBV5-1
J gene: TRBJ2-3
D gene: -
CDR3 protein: CASSPAQGPDTQYF
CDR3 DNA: TGCGCCAGCAGCCCGGCCCAGGGTCCAGATACGCAGTATTTT

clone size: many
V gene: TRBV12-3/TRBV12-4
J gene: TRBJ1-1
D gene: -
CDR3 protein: CASSLTEGTEAFF
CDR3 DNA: TGTGCCAGCAGTTTAACGGAGGGCACTGAAGCTTTCTTT

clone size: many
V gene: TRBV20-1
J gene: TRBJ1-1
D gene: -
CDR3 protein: CSARRHPNTEAFF
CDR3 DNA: TGCAGTGCTAGACGGCACCCGAACACTGAAGCTTTCTTT

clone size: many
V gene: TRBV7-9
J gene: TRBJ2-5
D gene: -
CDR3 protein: CATQLLGVGYQETQYF
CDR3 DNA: TGTGCCACACAGCTTCTTGGCGTGGGATATCAAGAGACCCAGTACTTC

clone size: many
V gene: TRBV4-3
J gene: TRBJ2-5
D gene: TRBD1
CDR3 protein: CASSHHSGGTGGAEETQYF
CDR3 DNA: TGCGCCAGCAGCCATCACTCTGGGGGGACAGGGGGCGCGGAGGAGACCCAGTACTTC

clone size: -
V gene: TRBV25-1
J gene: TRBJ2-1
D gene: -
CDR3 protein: CASSESGRNEQFF
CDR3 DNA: TGTGCCAGCAGTGAGAGCGGGCGGAATGAGCAGTTCTTC

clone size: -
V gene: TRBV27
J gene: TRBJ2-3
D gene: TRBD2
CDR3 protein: CASSLRLATVGDTQYF
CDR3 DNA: TGTGCCAGCAGTTTGAGACTAGCGACAGTAGGGGATACGCAGTATTTT

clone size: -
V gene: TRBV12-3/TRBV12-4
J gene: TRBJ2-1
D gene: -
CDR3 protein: CASSLGNGVQFF
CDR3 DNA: TGTGCCAGCAGTTTGGGAAATGGTGTGCAGTTCTTC

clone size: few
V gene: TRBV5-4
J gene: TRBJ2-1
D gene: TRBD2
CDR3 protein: CASSPFLTSGPNNEQFF
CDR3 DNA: TGTGCCAGCAGCCCCTTTCTGACTAGCGGGCCGAACAATGAGCAGTTCTTC

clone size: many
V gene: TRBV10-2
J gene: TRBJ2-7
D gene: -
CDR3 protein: CASSDGLTLSEQYF
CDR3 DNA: TGCGCCAGCAGTGACGGTCTTACTCTCTCCGAGCAGTACTTC

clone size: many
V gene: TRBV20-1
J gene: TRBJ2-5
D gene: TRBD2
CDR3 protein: CSASRGGGGETQYF
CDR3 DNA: TGCAGTGCTTCGCGGGGGGGCGGCGGGGAGACCCAGTACTTC

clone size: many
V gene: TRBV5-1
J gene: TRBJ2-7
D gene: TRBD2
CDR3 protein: CASSFRAGGMDEQYF
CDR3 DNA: TGCGCCAGCAGCTTCCGAGCGGGGGGCATGGACGAGCAGTACTTC

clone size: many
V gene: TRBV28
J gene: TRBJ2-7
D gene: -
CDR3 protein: CASQDVAGTYEQYF
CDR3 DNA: TGTGCCAGTCAAGATGTGGCAGGGACCTACGAGCAGTACTTC

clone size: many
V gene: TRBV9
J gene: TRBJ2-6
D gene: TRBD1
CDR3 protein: CASSVVGTGSSGANVLTF
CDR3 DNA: TGTGCCAGCAGCGTAGTAGGGACAGGGTCCTCTGGGGCCAACGTCCTGACTTTC

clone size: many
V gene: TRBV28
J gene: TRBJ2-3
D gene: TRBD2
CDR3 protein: CASSLLSGRNVVPQYF
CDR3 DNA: TGTGCCAGCAGTTTACTGAGCGGGAGGAACGTGGTTCCGCAGTATTTT

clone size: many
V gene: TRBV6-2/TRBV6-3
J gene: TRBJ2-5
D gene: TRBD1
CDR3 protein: CASSRQGALRETQYF
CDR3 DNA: TGTGCCAGCAGCCGACAGGGGGCTCTGAGAGAGACCCAGTACTTC

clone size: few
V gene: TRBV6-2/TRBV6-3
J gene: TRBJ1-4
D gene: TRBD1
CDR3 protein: CASSSILDRGNEKLFF
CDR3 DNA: TGTGCCAGCAGTTCCATACTGGACAGGGGGAATGAAAAACTGTTTTTT

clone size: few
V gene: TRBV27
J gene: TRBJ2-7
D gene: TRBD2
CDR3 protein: CASSLSREGRYEQYF
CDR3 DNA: TGTGCCAGCAGTTTATCGCGGGAGGGCCGGTACGAGCAGTACTTC

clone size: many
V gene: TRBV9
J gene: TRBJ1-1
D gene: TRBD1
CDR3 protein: CASSTGQDVGTEAFF
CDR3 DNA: TGTGCCAGCAGCACGGGACAGGATGTAGGCACTGAAGCTTTCTTT

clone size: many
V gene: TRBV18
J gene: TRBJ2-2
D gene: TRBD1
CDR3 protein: CASSPSLQGAPGELFF
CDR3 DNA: TGTGCCAGCTCACCATCTCTACAGGGGGCCCCCGGGGAGCTGTTTTTT

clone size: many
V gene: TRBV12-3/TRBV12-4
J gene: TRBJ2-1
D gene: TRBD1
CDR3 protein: CASRHSDRAGNEQFF
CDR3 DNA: TGTGCCAGCAGACATTCGGACAGGGCAGGCAATGAGCAGTTCTTC

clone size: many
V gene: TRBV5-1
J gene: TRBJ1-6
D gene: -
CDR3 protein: CASTPGDGNNSPLHF
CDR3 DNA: TGCGCCAGCACCCCGGGGGACGGAAATAATTCACCCCTCCACTTT

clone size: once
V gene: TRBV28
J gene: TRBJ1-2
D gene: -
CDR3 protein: CATRPGQGGGYTF
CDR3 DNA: TGTGCCACCCGGCCGGGGCAGGGAGGTGGCTACACCTTC

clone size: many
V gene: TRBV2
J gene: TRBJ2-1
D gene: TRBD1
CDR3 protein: CASSPGQGEDNEQFF
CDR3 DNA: TGTGCCAGCAGTCCCGGACAGGGGGAGGACAATGAGCAGTTCTTC

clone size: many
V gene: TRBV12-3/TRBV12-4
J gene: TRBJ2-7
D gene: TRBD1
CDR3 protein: CASQNRDSSYEQYF
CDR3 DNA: TGTGCCAGCCAGAATCGGGACAGCTCCTACGAGCAGTACTTC

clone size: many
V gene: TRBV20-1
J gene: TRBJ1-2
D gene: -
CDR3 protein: CSSGGNYGYTF
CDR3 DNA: TGCAGTTCCGGTGGGAACTATGGCTACACCTTC

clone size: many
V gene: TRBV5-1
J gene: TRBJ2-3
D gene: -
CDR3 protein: CASSPGRDIGFTDTQYF
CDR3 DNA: TGCGCCAGCAGCCCTGGAAGGGACATAGGATTCACAGATACGCAGTATTTT

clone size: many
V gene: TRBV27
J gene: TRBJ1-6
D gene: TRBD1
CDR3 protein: CASSLWKRTGVNSPLHF
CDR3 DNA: TGTGCCAGCAGTTTATGGAAGCGGACAGGGGTTAATTCACCCCTCCACTTT

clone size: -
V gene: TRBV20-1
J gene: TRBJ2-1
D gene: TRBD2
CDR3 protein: CSARDQAPSGSYNEQSF
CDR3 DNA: TGCAGTGCTAGAGATCAAGCCCCTAGCGGGAGTTACAATGAGCAGTCCTTC

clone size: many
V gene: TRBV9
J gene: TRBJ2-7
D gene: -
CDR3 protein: CASSPPGSGRLEQYF
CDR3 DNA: TGTGCCAGCAGCCCCCCCGGGAGCGGCCGACTCGAGCAGTACTTC

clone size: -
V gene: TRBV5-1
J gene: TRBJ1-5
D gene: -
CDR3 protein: CASSLWQPQHF
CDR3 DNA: TGCGCCAGCAGCTTGTGGCAGCCCCAGCATTTT

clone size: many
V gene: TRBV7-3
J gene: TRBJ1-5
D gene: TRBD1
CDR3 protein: CASTLTQTGGLSNQPQHF
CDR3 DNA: TGTGCCAGCACCCTTACTCAGACAGGGGGCTTAAGCAATCAGCCCCAGCATTTT

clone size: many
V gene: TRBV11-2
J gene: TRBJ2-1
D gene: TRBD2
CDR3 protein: CASSLYRAGGFFNEQFF
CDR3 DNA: TGTGCCAGCAGCTTATATCGGGCGGGAGGGTTTTTCAATGAGCAGTTCTTC

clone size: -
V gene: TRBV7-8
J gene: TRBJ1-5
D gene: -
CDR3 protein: CASSLAGDQPQHF
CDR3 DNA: TGTGCCAGCAGCTTAGCGGGAGATCAGCCCCAGCATTTT

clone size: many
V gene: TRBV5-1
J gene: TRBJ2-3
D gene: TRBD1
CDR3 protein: CASTTGGRADTQYF
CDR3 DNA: TGCGCCAGCACCACAGGGGGCCGCGCAGATACGCAGTATTTT

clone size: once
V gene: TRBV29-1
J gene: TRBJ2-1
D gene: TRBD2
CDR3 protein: CSVLGTSGANEQFF
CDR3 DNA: TGCAGCGTTCTGGGAACTAGCGGTGCCAATGAGCAGTTCTTC

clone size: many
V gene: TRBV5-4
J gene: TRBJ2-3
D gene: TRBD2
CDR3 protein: CASSRTSGGSPDTQYF
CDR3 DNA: TGTGCCAGCAGCCGTACTAGCGGGGGTTCCCCAGATACGCAGTATTTT

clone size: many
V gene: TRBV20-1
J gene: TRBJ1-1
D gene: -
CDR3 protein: CSATSPKNTEAFF
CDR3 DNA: TGCAGTGCTACATCCCCGAAGAACACTGAAGCTTTCTTT

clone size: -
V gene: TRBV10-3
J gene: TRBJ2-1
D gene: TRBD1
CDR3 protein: CAISDPGQRAGGNEQFF
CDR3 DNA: TGTGCCATCAGTGACCCGGGACAGAGAGCTGGGGGCAATGAGCAGTTCTTC

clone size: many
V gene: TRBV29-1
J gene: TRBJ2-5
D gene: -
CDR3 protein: CSVEGPGLKETQYF
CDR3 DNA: TGCAGCGTTGAGGGACCGGGACTCAAAGAGACCCAGTACTTC

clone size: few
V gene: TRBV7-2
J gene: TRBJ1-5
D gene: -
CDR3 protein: CASSPDTVRGPQHF
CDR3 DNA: TGTGCCAGCAGCCCAGACACCGTCCGGGGGCCCCAGCATTTT

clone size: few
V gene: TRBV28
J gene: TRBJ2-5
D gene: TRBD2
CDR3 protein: CASSTPSTPATSGVGRTQYF
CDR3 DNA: TGTGCCAGCAGTACTCCGTCAACCCCAGCGACTAGCGGGGTTGGTCGGACCCAGTACTTC

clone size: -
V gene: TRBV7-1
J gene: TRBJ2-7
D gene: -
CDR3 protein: CASSSGTRCEQYF
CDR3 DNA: TGTGCCAGCAGCTCCGGGACTCGCTGCGAGCAGTACTTC

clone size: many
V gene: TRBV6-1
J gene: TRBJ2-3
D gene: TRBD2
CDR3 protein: CASRGGRADTQYF
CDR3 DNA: TGTGCCAGCAGAGGCGGGAGGGCAGATACGCAGTATTTT

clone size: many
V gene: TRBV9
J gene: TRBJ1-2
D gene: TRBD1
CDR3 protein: CASSTRTGTANYGYTF
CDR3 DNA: TGTGCCAGCAGCACCCGAACCGGGACAGCTAACTATGGCTACACCTTC

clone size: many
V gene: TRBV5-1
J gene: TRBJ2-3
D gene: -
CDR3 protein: CASSPYGPTATDTQYF
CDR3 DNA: TGCGCCAGCAGCCCCTATGGGCCCACAGCAACAGATACGCAGTATTTT